One sample yielded the 7 T cell receptor beta chains listed below, sequenced in a study of Ad26.COV2.S vaccination and SARS-CoV-2 variants. The treatment was: some 20 received Ad26.COV2.S at low or high dose, single or two shots; several received placebo; per-sample allocation not given. Samples came from day 63 after the first vaccine or placebo injection. Repertoires were generated with immunoSEQ multiplex PCR, while TCRdb's copy carries only in-frame clones and drops some. The repertoire has roughly 410,000 clones, 83% of them found once; the top ten carry around 7.3%. Specimen: peripheral blood, collected in a trial of Ad26.COV2.S vaccine versus placebo. These receptors were obtained from a person aged 18-65 years who received the Ad26.COV2.S COVID-19 vaccine or a placebo.

The rearrangement joins TRBV23-1 to TRBJ2-6; D possibly matches TRBD1 or TRBD2 (5 bases each). TRBV23-1 is an ORF, with its function uncertain. V lost 2 bases to trimming and J lost 2 bases, with 22 bases between them. CDR3 size: 20 residues. CDR3 sequence (DNA): TGCGCCAGCAGTCAAGCTCCGTCAGCACACGGGACGGCTGGGGCCAACGTCCTGACTTTC. Protein product: CASSQAPSAHGTAGANVLTF.

A single count supports this clone. The V gene is TRBV3-1 (or the pseudogene TRBV3-2), the J gene TRBJ2-1; 12 nucleotides agree with TRBD2. The ends lost 1 base at V and 8 bases at J; junction bases unmatched: 6. CDR3 length equals 16 residues. Germline V gene data show CDR1 as LGHDT and CDR2 as YNNKEL (reference sequence). This CDR3 reads CASSQVASGRADEQFF. The CDR3, as DNA: TGTGCCAGCAGCCAAGTTGCTAGCGGGAGGGCAGATGAGCAGTTCTTC.

The rearrangement joins TRBV5-6 to TRBJ1-4; 10 bases are shared with TRBD1. Trimming at V came to 0 bases and at J to 8 bases, leaving 4 bases not matched to a gene. This CDR3 has 15 amino acids. Germline assignment: CDR1 SGHDT and CDR2 YYEEEE. In DNA, the CDR3 is TGTGCCAGCAGCTTGGCCGCGGACAGGGGGGAAAAACTGTTTTTT. As protein: CASSLAADRGEKLFF. The whole variable domain, filled in from reference TRBV5-6 and TRBJ1-4, reads DAGVTQSPTHLIKTRGQQVTLRCSPKSGHDTVSWYQQALGQGPQFIFQYYEEEERQRGNFPDRFSGHQFPNYSSELNVNALLLGDSALYLCASSLAADRGEKLFFGSGTQLSVL.

The chain employs TRBV11-3 and TRBJ2-1; 9 bases line up with TRBD2. The germline CDR1 and CDR2 sequences are SGHNT and YENEEA. The V segment lost 1 base and the J segment 6 bases; nucleotides outside the gene matches: 7. The CDR3 totals 16 residues. CDR3 sequence: CASSLVSLAGLNEQFF. In DNA form, the CDR3 reads TGTGCCAGCAGCTTAGTTAGTCTAGCGGGACTCAATGAGCAGTTCTTC.

DNA of the CDR3: TGTGCCAGCAGCTCGAGGGGACGGGAGGGCAAAAACATTCAGTACTTC. It codes for CASSSRGREGKNIQYF. The V gene is TRBV7-9, the J gene TRBJ2-4; TRBD2 agrees at 8 bases. The germline V gene has CDR1 SEHNR and CDR2 FQNEAQ (reference sequence). This CDR3 is built from 16 residues. The V gene end was trimmed by 4 bases and the J gene end by 3 bases; junction bases not matched to a gene: 8. Full variable domain (outside the CDR3, taken from reference TRBV7-9 and TRBJ2-4): DTGVSQNPRHKITKRGQNVTFRCDPISEHNRLYWYRQTLGQGPEFLTYFQNEAQLEKSRLLSDRFSAERPKGSFSTLEIQRTEQGDSAMYLCASSSRGREGKNIQYFGAGTRLSVL.

V is TRBV23-1 and J is TRBJ1-1; TRBD1 aligns across 7 bases. TRBV23-1 has ORF status, its function being uncertain. This CDR3 is 15 amino acids long. Trimming removed 8 bases from V and 3 bases from J; junction bases left unmatched: 12. The CDR3 nucleotides read TGCGCCAGCGGAATACAGGGGACGGCGTACACTGAAGCTTTCTTT. Protein: CASGIQGTAYTEAFF.

The V gene is TRBV30, the J gene TRBJ1-2; D gene uncertain. Trimming stripped 4 bases from V and 4 bases from J, with 16 bases between. Germline CDR1 and CDR2: GTSNPN and SVGIG (reference sequence). This CDR3 region has 14 residues. DNA for the CDR3: TGTGCCTGGAATGGGCTTGGACTCAGCTATGGCTACACCTTC. Encoded protein: CAWNGLGLSYGYTF.